Listed below are T cell receptor beta chains from one sample, sequenced in a study of identical twins. TCRdb re-derived calls from the 5' RACE reads in MiXCR, one entry per CDR3 protein. The sample consists of around 500,000 distinct CDR3 sequences, 13% to 15% of them appearing once. These same records also appear under a second study, on yellow fever vaccine responses in identical twins.

Source material: CD4+ T cells sorted from blood. These TCRs come from a young woman in good health. CDR3s include the opening cysteine and the closing phenylalanine or tryptophan. D genes are given only for firm matches. Where a row states a size, it is once, few, many or the class of an expanded clone; other rows omit it.

v_gene	d_gene	j_gene	abundance	len	CDR3nt	CDR3aa
TRBV20-1	-	TRBJ2-1	few	12	TGCAGTGCTAGCCTAGCCTACAATGAGCAGTTCTTC	CSASLAYNEQFF
TRBV28	-	TRBJ2-7	few	14	TGTGCCACCCAAGATACAGGGCCCCTTTTCGAGCAGTACTTC	CATQDTGPLFEQYF
TRBV6-6	-	TRBJ1-4	few	11	TGTGCCAGCGAGTTAGGTGAAAAACTGTTTTTT	CASELGEKLFF
TRBV7-2	TRBD2	TRBJ2-7	many	13	TGTGCCAGCAGCTTAACTAGCGGGGGGGAGCAGTACTTC	CASSLTSGGEQYF
TRBV15	-	TRBJ2-2	-	14	TGTGCCACCGCCCCCGATGCGAACACCGGGGAGCTGTTTTTT	CATAPDANTGELFF
TRBV25-1	-	TRBJ2-7	-	12	TGTGCCAGCAGTGAACGGAACTACGAGCAGTACTTC	CASSERNYEQYF
TRBV7-3	-	TRBJ2-2	many	12	TGTGCCAGCAGCCCAGAGCGTCGGGAGCTGTTTTTT	CASSPERRELFF
TRBV12-3/TRBV12-4	-	TRBJ2-7	few	15	TGTGCCAGCAGCCGCAGCAGCGCCATCTCCTACGAGCAGTACTTC	CASSRSSAISYEQYF
TRBV20-1	-	TRBJ2-7	-	15	TGCAGTGCCCATGAGGGCAGACATTCCACCTACGAGCAGTACTTC	CSAHEGRHSTYEQYF
TRBV7-9	TRBD1	TRBJ2-5	-	13	TGTGCCACCCCCGAAGACAGGGAAGAGACCCAGTACTTC	CATPEDREETQYF